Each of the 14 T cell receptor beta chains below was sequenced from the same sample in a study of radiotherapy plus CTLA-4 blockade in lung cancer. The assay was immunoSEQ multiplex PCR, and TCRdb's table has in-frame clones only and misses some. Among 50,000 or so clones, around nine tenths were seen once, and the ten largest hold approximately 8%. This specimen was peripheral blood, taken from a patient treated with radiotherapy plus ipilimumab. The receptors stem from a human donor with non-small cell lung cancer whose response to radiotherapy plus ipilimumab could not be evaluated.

The CDR3 here is CASSLFQMSNTGELFF. In DNA form, the CDR3 reads TGTGCCAGCAGCTTATTTCAAATGTCGAACACCGGGGAGCTGTTTTTT. The chain employs TRBV7-2 and TRBJ2-2, with D uncertain. This CDR3 comprises 16 residues. Germline V gene sequence: CDR1 SGHTA, CDR2 FQGNSA. V lost 2 bases, J lost 0 bases, and 10 bases lay in between.

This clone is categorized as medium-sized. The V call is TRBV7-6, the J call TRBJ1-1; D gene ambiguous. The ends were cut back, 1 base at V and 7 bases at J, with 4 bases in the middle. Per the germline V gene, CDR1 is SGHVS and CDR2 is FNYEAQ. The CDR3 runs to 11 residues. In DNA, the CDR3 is TGTGCCAGCAGCTTAGAGCATGAAGCTTTCTTT. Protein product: CASSLEHEAFF. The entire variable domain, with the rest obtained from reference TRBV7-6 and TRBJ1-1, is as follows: GAGVSQSPRYKVTKRGQDVALRCDPISGHVSLYWYRQALGQGPEFLTYFNYEAQQDKSGLPNDRFSAERPEGSISTLTIQRTEQRDSAMYRCASSLEHEAFFGQGTRLTVV.

In nucleotides, the CDR3 is TGCAGCGTTCTGGGGGGGGGCGGCCCCGTCAATGAGCAGTTCTTC. It codes for CSVLGGGGPVNEQFF. This chain connects TRBV29-1 to TRBJ2-1; possible D gene TRBD2, 7 bases. The CDR3 extends over 15 amino acids. The V gene's germline CDR1 is SQVTM and CDR2 ANQGSEA. The V end was cut by 5 bases, the J end by 6 bases, with 20 bases between.

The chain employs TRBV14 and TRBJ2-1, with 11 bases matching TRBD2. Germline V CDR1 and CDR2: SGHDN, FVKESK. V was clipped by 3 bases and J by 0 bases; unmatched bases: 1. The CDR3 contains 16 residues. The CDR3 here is CASSHGTSGSYNEQFF. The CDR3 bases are TGTGCCAGCAGCCATGGGACTAGCGGCTCCTACAATGAGCAGTTCTTC. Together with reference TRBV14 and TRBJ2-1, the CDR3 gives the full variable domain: EAGVTQFPSHSVIEKGQTVTLRCDPISGHDNLYWYRRVMGKEIKFLLHFVKESKQDESGMPNNRFLAERTGGTYSTLKVQPAELEDSGVYFCASSHGTSGSYNEQFFGPGTRLTVL.

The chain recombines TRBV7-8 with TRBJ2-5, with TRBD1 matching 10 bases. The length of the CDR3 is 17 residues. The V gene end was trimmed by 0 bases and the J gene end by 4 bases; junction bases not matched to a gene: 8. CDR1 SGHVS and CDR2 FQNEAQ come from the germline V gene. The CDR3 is CASSLALRQGAVETQYF. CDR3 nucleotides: TGTGCCAGCAGCTTAGCGTTGAGACAGGGGGCTGTAGAGACCCAGTACTTC.

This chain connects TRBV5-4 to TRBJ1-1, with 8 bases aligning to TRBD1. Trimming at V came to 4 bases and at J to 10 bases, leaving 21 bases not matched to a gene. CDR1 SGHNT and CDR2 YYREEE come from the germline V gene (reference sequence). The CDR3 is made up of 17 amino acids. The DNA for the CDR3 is TGTGCCAGCAGCGCTCCCGGGACAGGAGGAGTCCTGGATAGAGCTTTCTTT. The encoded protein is CASSAPGTGGVLDRAFF.

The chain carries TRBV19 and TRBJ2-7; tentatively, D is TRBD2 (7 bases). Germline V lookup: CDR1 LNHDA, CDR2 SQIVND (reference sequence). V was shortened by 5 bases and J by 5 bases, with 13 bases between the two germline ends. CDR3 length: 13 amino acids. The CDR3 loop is CASSYREGHEQYF. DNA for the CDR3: TGTGCCAGTAGTTACAGGGAGGGTCACGAGCAGTACTTC.

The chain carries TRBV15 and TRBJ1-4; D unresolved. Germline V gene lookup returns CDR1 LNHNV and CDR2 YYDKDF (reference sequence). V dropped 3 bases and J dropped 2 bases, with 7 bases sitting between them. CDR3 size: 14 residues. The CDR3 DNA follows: TGTGCCACCAGCAGGCCACACACTAATGAAAAACTGTTTTTT. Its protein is CATSRPHTNEKLFF.

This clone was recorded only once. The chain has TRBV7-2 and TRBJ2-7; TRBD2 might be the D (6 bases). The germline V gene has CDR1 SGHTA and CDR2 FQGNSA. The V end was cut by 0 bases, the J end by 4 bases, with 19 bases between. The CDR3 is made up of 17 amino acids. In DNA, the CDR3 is TGTGCCAGCAGCTTAGCAAGCAGCGCGGGACGGACTTACGAGCAGTACTTC. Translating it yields CASSLASSAGRTYEQYF.

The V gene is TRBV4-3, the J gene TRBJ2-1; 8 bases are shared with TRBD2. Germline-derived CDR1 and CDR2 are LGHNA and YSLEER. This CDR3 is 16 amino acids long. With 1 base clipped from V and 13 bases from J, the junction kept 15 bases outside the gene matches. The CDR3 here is CASSQAAGLEVDIQFF. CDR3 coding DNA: TGCGCCAGCAGCCAAGCAGCGGGACTAGAAGTCGATATACAGTTCTTC.

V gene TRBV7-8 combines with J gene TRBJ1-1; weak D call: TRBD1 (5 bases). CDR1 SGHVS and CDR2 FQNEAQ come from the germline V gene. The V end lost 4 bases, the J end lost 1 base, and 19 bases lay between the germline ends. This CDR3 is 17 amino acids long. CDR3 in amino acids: CASSSYLLQVTNTEAFF. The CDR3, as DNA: TGTGCCAGCAGCTCCTACCTACTACAGGTGACGAACACTGAAGCTTTCTTT.

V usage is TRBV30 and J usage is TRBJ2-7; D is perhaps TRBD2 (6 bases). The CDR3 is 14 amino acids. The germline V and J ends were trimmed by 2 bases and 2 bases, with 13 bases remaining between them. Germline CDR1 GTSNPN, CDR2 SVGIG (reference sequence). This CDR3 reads CAWSYGSSPYEQYF. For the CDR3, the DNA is TGTGCCTGGAGTTACGGGAGTTCGCCCTACGAGCAGTACTTC.

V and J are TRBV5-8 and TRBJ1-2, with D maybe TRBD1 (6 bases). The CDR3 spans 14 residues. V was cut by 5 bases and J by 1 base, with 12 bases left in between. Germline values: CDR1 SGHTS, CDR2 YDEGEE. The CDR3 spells CASRRFRGNYGYTF. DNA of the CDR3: TGTGCCAGCAGACGCTTCAGGGGTAACTATGGCTACACCTTC.

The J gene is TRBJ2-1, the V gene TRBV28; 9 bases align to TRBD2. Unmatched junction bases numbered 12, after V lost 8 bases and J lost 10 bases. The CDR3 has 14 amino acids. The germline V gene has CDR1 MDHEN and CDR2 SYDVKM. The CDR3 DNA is TGTGCCAGCCGGAAAGGTGGCGGGAGGGAGGAGCAGTTCTTC. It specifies CASRKGGGREEQFF. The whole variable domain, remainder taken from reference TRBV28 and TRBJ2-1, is DVKVTQSSRYLVKRTGEKVFLECVQDMDHENMFWYRQDPGLGLRLIYFSYDVKMKEKGDIPEGYSVSREKKERFSLILESASTNQTSMYLCASRKGGGREEQFFGPGTRLTVL.